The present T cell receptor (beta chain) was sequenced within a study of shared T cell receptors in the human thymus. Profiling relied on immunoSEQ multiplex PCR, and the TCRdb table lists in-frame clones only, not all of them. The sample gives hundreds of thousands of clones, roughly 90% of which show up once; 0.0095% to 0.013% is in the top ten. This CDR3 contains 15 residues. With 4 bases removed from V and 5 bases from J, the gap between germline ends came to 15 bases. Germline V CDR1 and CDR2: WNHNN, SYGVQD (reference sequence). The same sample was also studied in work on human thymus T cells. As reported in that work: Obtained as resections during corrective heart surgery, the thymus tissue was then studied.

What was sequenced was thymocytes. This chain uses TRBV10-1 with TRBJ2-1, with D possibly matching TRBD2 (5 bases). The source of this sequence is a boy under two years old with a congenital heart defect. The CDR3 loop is CASSVGVGYDNEQFF. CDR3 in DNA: TGCGCCAGCAGTGTCGGGGTTGGGTATGACAATGAGCAGTTCTTC.